One and the same sample provided the 31 T cell receptor beta chains below, sequenced in a study of CD8 T cells in Susac syndrome (dated by TCRdb to between 2018 and 2021). Receptors were amplified or captured by the immunoSEQ multiplex PCR assay. RNA was extracted using the RNeasy kit, and roughly 0.5 to 1 microgram was reverse transcribed with random hexamers. The public reads were quality trimmed at Q25 with fastp and then assembled into clones with MiXCR by TCRdb, keeping productive beta chains. For every CDR3 protein sequence, its rows merge into one entry that carries the most common genes and DNA. The sample profile shows around 80,000 distinct CDR3 sequences; 95% to 97% of them were found once. The ten biggest clones cover about 0.39% of the sample. What was sequenced was CD8+ T cells from PBMCs. The receptors here all came from a human donor with Susac syndrome.

This chain joins TRBV29-1 and TRBJ2-7; 12 bases are a match to TRBD2. CDR1 and CDR2 from the germline V gene are SQVTM and ANQGSEA. CDR3 length: 13 residues. Trimming removed 4 bases from V and 3 bases from J; junction bases left unmatched: 1. The CDR3 DNA reads TGCAGCGTTGGACTAGCGGGAGACTACGAGCAGTACTTC. It yields the protein CSVGLAGDYEQYF.

The gene calls are TRBV27 and TRBJ2-5, with 7 nucleotides matching TRBD1. Trimming removed 2 bases from V and 5 bases from J; junction bases left unmatched: 8. Germline V gene data show CDR1 as MNHEY and CDR2 as SMNVEV (reference sequence). The CDR3 covers 15 residues. The CDR3 region is CASSLTGTVRETQYF. The CDR3 DNA follows: TGTGCCAGCAGTTTAACCGGGACAGTGAGGGAGACCCAGTACTTC.

The gene calls are TRBV24-1 and TRBJ1-1, with D uncertain. With 5 bases removed from V and 6 bases from J, the gap between germline ends came to 12 bases. The length of the CDR3 is 13 residues. Germline V gives CDR1 KGHDR, CDR2 SFDVKD. As DNA, the CDR3 is TGTGCCACCAGTGGAGGCGGACCGGCTGAAGCTTTCTTT. Translation: CATSGGGPAEAFF.

V gene TRBV4-2 combines with J gene TRBJ1-5; 7 nucleotides line up with TRBD1. The CDR3 loop spans 13 amino acids. V was pared by 4 bases and J by 7 bases, with 4 bases of the junction left unmatched. The germline V gene has CDR1 LGHNA and CDR2 YNFKEQ. CDR3 in amino acids: CASSRGTEQPQHF. The CDR3 DNA is TGTGCCAGCAGCCGTGGGACAGAGCAGCCCCAGCATTTT.

This clonotype occurred once. This sequence joins TRBV7-9 and TRBJ2-3; D may correspond to TRBD1 or TRBD2 (5 bases each). Per germline, CDR1 SEHNR and CDR2 FQNEAQ (reference sequence). V was cut by 4 bases and J by 0 bases, with 20 bases left in between. The CDR3 is 18 residues long. The CDR3 spells CASSSRSGRQASTDTQYF. The CDR3 DNA reads as TGTGCCAGCAGCTCGCGTTCAGGGAGACAAGCTAGCACAGATACGCAGTATTTT. Drawing the rest from reference TRBV7-9 and TRBJ2-3, the complete variable domain is DTGVSQNPRHKITKRGQNVTFRCDPISEHNRLYWYRQTLGQGPEFLTYFQNEAQLEKSRLLSDRFSAERPKGSFSTLEIQRTEQGDSAMYLCASSSRSGRQASTDTQYFGPGTRLTVL.

This clonotype has a single count. The chain recombines TRBV5-4 with TRBJ1-2; the D is unclear. This CDR3 comprises 15 residues. The V end lost 0 bases, the J end lost 2 bases, and 11 bases lay between the germline ends. Germline V gene lookup returns CDR1 SGHNT and CDR2 YYREEE (reference sequence). CDR3 protein: CASSLEVEGNYGYTF. CDR3 nucleotides: TGTGCCAGCAGCTTGGAAGTGGAGGGAAACTATGGCTACACCTTC.

In nucleotides, the CDR3 is TGTGCCAGCAGTCCGGGAAGTAGTACGAGGCAGTTCTTC. Translated, it gives CASSPGSSTRQFF. The rearrangement links TRBV12-3 or TRBV12-4 to TRBJ2-1; D perhaps matches TRBD2 (5 bases). The length of the CDR3 is 13 residues. Trimming left V 5 bases short and J 12 bases short, with 17 bases between.

V and J are TRBV20-1 and TRBJ2-7; 7 nucleotides line up with TRBD2. The CDR3 runs 11 residues. Trimming took 4 bases from V and 7 from J; bases not matched to a gene: 4. Germline CDR1 DFQATT, CDR2 SNEGSKA (reference sequence). The CDR3 loop is CSATGGGEQYV. The DNA for the CDR3 is TGCAGTGCTACTGGGGGAGGGGAGCAGTACGTC.

The chain links TRBV13 to TRBJ2-1; 7 bases fit TRBD1. The CDR3 spans 15 residues. Per germline, CDR1 PRHDT and CDR2 FYEKMQ (reference sequence). With V trimmed by 5 bases and J by 1 base, 5 bases remained unmatched. CDR3 DNA: TGTGCCAGCAGCCCCCGACAGGGATCCTACAATGAGCAGTTCTTC. As protein: CASSPRQGSYNEQFF.

The chain recombines TRBV24-1 with TRBJ2-2; D tentatively fits TRBD1 or TRBD2 (5 bases each). Deletions cut 12 bases from V and 4 bases from J, with 14 bases between. CDR3 size: 13 residues. Germline V CDR1 and CDR2: KGHDR, SFDVKD. This CDR3 is CAAKNGATGELFF. Here the CDR3 DNA reads TGTGCCGCCAAAAACGGGGCCACCGGGGAGCTGTTTTTT.

This chain links TRBV7-9 with TRBJ2-1; D is possibly TRBD1 (6 bases). Deletions cut 3 bases from V and 3 bases from J, with 12 bases between. Germline assignment: CDR1 SEHNR and CDR2 FQNEAQ (reference sequence). CDR3 size: 15 residues. Here the CDR3 DNA reads TGTGCCAGCAGCTTTGGCAGGGGCTACTACAATGAGCAGTTCTTC. Translation: CASSFGRGYYNEQFF.

The V call is TRBV20-1, the J call TRBJ1-2; 10 bases agree with TRBD1. Per germline, CDR1 DFQATT and CDR2 SNEGSKA (reference sequence). V was pared by 5 bases and J by 7 bases, with 4 bases of the junction left unmatched. This CDR3 comprises 12 residues. DNA for the CDR3: TGCAGTGCTCGGACAGGGGGAAGTGGCTACACCTTC. Residues: CSARTGGSGYTF.

This chain links TRBV15 with TRBJ1-5; no firm D call. The germline gives CDR1 LNHNV, CDR2 YYDKDF (reference sequence). V was shortened by 0 bases and J by 6 bases, with 6 bases between the two germline ends. The CDR3 has 13 amino acids. The CDR3 sequence is CATSRDISQPQHF. DNA of the CDR3: TGTGCCACCAGCAGAGATATAAGTCAGCCCCAGCATTTT.

The gene calls are TRBV9 and TRBJ2-1; tentatively, D is TRBD2 (7 bases). Germline lookup yields CDR1 SGDLS and CDR2 YYNGEE. This CDR3 comprises 16 residues. V lost 0 bases to trimming and J lost 6 bases, with 16 bases between them. The CDR3 DNA is TGTGCCAGCAGCGTAGTGGAGGGGGGGCCAGGCAATGAGCAGTTCTTC. As protein: CASSVVEGGPGNEQFF. Complete variable domain (other parts from reference TRBV9 and TRBJ2-1): DSGVTQTPKHLITATGQRVTLRCSPRSGDLSVYWYQQSLDQGLQFLIQYYNGEERAKGNILERFSAQQFPDLHSELNLSSLELGDSALYFCASSVVEGGPGNEQFFGPGTRLTVL.

The gene calls are TRBV12-3 or TRBV12-4 and TRBJ1-6; D remains ambiguous. V lost 0 bases and J lost 9, with 6 bases in between. The CDR3 loop spans 13 amino acids. The CDR3 DNA is TGTGCCAGCAGTTTAGCGCGGGGTTCACCCCTCCACTTT. Its translation is CASSLARGSPLHF.

This chain links TRBV12-3 or TRBV12-4 with TRBJ2-7; D gene ambiguous. Trimming took off 4 bases at V and 6 bases at J, with 10 bases between the two ends. The CDR3 loop spans 12 amino acids. The CDR3 bases are TGTGCCAGCAGTTCGGATAGCCTCGAGCAGTACTTC. Translation gives CASSSDSLEQYF.

V is TRBV7-9 and J is TRBJ1-2; D ambiguous. In germline, CDR1 is SEHNR, CDR2 FQNEAQ (reference sequence). The CDR3 spans 11 residues. The ends were cut back, 9 bases at V and 0 bases at J, with 5 bases in the middle. The CDR3 DNA sequence: TGTGCCAGTTTCTCTAACTATGGCTACACCTTC. Residues: CASFSNYGYTF.

The genes are TRBV20-1 and TRBJ2-3, with D unresolved. The CDR3 extends over 10 amino acids. Trimming left V 3 bases short and J 13 bases short, with 11 bases between. Germline V gene lookup returns CDR1 DFQATT and CDR2 SNEGSKA (reference sequence). The CDR3 region has the DNA TGCAGTGCTAGTTCGGCTGGGGAGTATTTT. It yields the protein CSASSAGEYF.

On this clonotype itself: At one end the junction does not follow the germline gene, possibly because of a read error. This chain uses TRBV5-6 with TRBJ1-1; 9 positions agree with TRBD1. Looked up from germline, CDR1 is SGHDT and CDR2 is YYEEEE. This CDR3 contains 12 residues. The CDR3 loop is CASSLGTGALQF. CDR3 DNA: TGTGCCAGCAGCTTGGGGACAGGGGCTCTACAATTT.

The V call is TRBV9, the J call TRBJ1-3; the D gene is possibly TRBD1 (6 bases). V was cut by 3 bases and J by 0 bases, with 16 bases left in between. The CDR3 extends over 17 amino acids. The germline V gene encodes CDR1 SGDLS and CDR2 YYNGEE. This CDR3 reads CASSGLSGESSGNTIYF. CDR3 nucleotides: TGTGCCAGCAGCGGACTCTCAGGGGAGAGCTCTGGAAACACCATATATTTT.

The chain employs TRBV20-1 and TRBJ2-1, with 8 bases matching TRBD2. The CDR3 is 16 residues long. J was trimmed by 5 bases and V by 2 bases; bases with no gene match: 11. The V gene's germline CDR1 is DFQATT and CDR2 SNEGSKA (reference sequence). The CDR3 region has the DNA TGCAGTGCTAGATTACGGGAGGGCCCTGGGCACAATGAGCAGTTCTTC. Translating it yields CSARLREGPGHNEQFF.

The gene calls are TRBV16 and TRBJ1-5, with D unresolved. The CDR3 loop spans 14 amino acids. V was trimmed by 1 base and J by 5 bases, leaving 9 bases between them. CDR1 and CDR2 from the germline V gene are KGHSY and FQNENV. CDR3 coding DNA: TGTGCCAGCAGCCAATATAAGAGGGATCAGCCCCAGCATTTT. Encoded protein: CASSQYKRDQPQHF.

The rearrangement links TRBV27 to TRBJ2-5; the D gene is possibly TRBD1 (5 bases). V lost 9 bases to trimming and J lost 0 bases, with 14 bases between them. The CDR3 covers 14 residues. The germline CDR1 and CDR2 sequences are MNHEY and SMNVEV (reference sequence). CDR3 sequence reads: CASSYSGYQETQYF. The CDR3 DNA sequence: TGTGCCAGTTCATATTCAGGGTACCAAGAGACCCAGTACTTC.

J is TRBJ2-5 and V is TRBV7-8; D is perhaps TRBD1 or TRBD2 (5 bases each). V was shortened by 0 bases and J by 1 base, with 12 bases between the two germline ends. This CDR3 is 16 amino acids long. Germline CDR1 reads SGHVS; CDR2 reads FQNEAQ. CDR3 sequence (DNA): TGTGCCAGCAGCTTAGCGGAACGGGACCTCCAAGAGACCCAGTACTTC. Translating it yields CASSLAERDLQETQYF.

The CDR3, as DNA: TGTGCCAGCAGCTCCGCAGGGACACCTCAAGAGACCCAGTACTTC. Amino acid sequence: CASSSAGTPQETQYF. V gene TRBV7-9 combines with J gene TRBJ2-5, with D maybe TRBD1 (6 bases). Germline values: CDR1 SEHNR, CDR2 FQNEAQ (reference sequence). V lost 4 bases and J 2 bases, leaving 14 bases between the germline ends. The CDR3 sequence is 15 residues long. Based on the CDR3 plus reference TRBV7-9 and TRBJ2-5, the full variable domain is DTGVSQNPRHKITKRGQNVTFRCDPISEHNRLYWYRQTLGQGPEFLTYFQNEAQLEKSRLLSDRFSAERPKGSFSTLEIQRTEQGDSAMYLCASSSAGTPQETQYFGPGTRLLVL.

This chain uses TRBV20-1 with TRBJ2-1; D gene uncertain. Trimming cost V 0 bases and J 2 bases, with 14 bases left between them. The CDR3 is made up of 16 amino acids. CDR1 is DFQATT, CDR2 SNEGSKA, per germline (reference sequence). The CDR3 region is CSARDMRKNTYNEQFF. CDR3 DNA sequence: TGCAGTGCTAGAGATATGAGGAAGAACACCTACAATGAGCAGTTCTTC.

The V call is TRBV20-1, the J call TRBJ2-1; perhaps TRBD1 as D (5 bases). Germline loops: CDR1 DFQATT, CDR2 SNEGSKA (reference sequence). This CDR3 has 14 residues. V lost 3 bases and J 4 bases, leaving 13 bases between the germline ends. CDR3 region: CSASEWKGYNEQFF. The CDR3 DNA reads TGCAGTGCTAGTGAGTGGAAGGGGTACAATGAGCAGTTCTTC.

The chain couples TRBV12-3 or TRBV12-4 to TRBJ2-2; unclear D gene. Deletions cut 3 bases from V and 7 bases from J, with 9 bases between. The length of the CDR3 is 13 residues. The CDR3 is CASSFLFGGELFF. The CDR3 coding sequence is TGTGCCAGCAGTTTCCTTTTTGGCGGGGAGCTGTTTTTT.

This clonotype was observed once. This chain uses TRBV7-9 with TRBJ2-3, with D hard to call. The ends were cut back, 10 bases at V and 3 bases at J, with 5 bases in the middle. Looked up from germline, CDR1 is SEHNR and CDR2 is FQNEAQ (reference sequence). This CDR3 has 10 amino acids. CDR3 sequence reads: CAIGTDTQYF. The CDR3 DNA sequence: TGTGCCATCGGGACAGATACGCAGTATTTT. Using reference TRBV7-9 and TRBJ2-3 for the parts outside the CDR3, the full variable domain is DTGVSQNPRHKITKRGQNVTFRCDPISEHNRLYWYRQTLGQGPEFLTYFQNEAQLEKSRLLSDRFSAERPKGSFSTLEIQRTEQGDSAMYLCAIGTDTQYFGPGTRLTVL.

The chain is built from TRBV4-3 and TRBJ2-7; no clear D gene. Germline assignment: CDR1 LGHNA and CDR2 YSLEER. V dropped 0 bases and J dropped 7 bases, with 13 bases sitting between them. CDR3 length equals 14 residues. This chain's CDR3 is CASSQDSTLTEQYF. The CDR3 DNA sequence: TGCGCCAGCAGCCAAGATAGTACCCTAACGGAGCAGTACTTC.

This clonotype has more than one count but fewer than ten. The rearrangement uses TRBV7-2 and TRBJ2-7; 8 bases agree with TRBD1. J was trimmed by 3 bases and V by 2 bases; bases with no gene match: 9. The CDR3 has 16 amino acids. The germline V gene encodes CDR1 SGHTA and CDR2 FQGNSA. This CDR3 is CASSLQAGTGGYEQYV. CDR3 sequence (DNA): TGTGCCAGCAGCTTACAGGCCGGGACAGGAGGCTACGAGCAGTACGTC.